Following are 25 T cell receptor beta chains from one sample sequenced in a study of T cells in localized non-small cell lung cancer. Some clones are missing from TCRdb's copy, which holds only in-frame ones; the method was immunoSEQ multiplex PCR. The sample lists over 8,000 clones; 92% were seen once. Sequencing used peripheral blood, obtained before any cancer treatment. The receptor source for this set is a woman aged 35-70 years with stage I squamous cell lung carcinoma.

The chain joins TRBV5-4 to TRBJ2-4; possibly TRBD1 for D (6 bases). Germline CDR1 is SGHNT and CDR2 is YYREEE (reference sequence). The CDR3 spans 14 residues. Between the trimmed V and J ends, which lost 4 bases and 1 base, there was a span of 9 bases. The CDR3 sequence is CASSLTGAKNIQYF. CDR3 DNA sequence: TGTGCCAGCAGCCTTACAGGGGCCAAAAACATTCAGTACTTC.

The V call is TRBV2, the J call TRBJ1-4; D is uncertain. Germline-derived CDR1 and CDR2 are SNHLY and FYNNEI. This CDR3 comprises 13 residues. Trimming cost V 2 bases and J 5 bases, with 6 bases left between them. The CDR3 is CASSEQRNEKLFF. The CDR3 DNA follows: TGTGCCAGCAGTGAACAGCGAAATGAAAAACTGTTTTTT.

This chain links TRBV28 with TRBJ1-2; no reliable D call. Germline values: CDR1 MDHEN, CDR2 SYDVKM. The CDR3 runs to 17 residues. V shed 4 bases and J shed 6 bases, with 24 bases lying between them. The CDR3 nucleotides read TGTGCCAGCAGTTCCAGTGGGTTGAGCGGGCGGGTGGATGGCTACACCTTC. As protein: CASSSSGLSGRVDGYTF.

The genes are TRBV2 and TRBJ1-1; D remains ambiguous. V was clipped by 3 bases and J by 3 bases, with 14 bases between them. The CDR3 totals 15 residues. CDR1 and CDR2 from the germline V gene are SNHLY and FYNNEI. The CDR3 loop reads CASSDQRGGDTEAFF. In DNA form, the CDR3 reads TGTGCCAGCAGTGACCAACGGGGAGGCGACACTGAAGCTTTCTTT.

V is TRBV4-2 and J is TRBJ2-3; no reliable D call. Germline CDR1 LGHNA, CDR2 YNFKEQ. This CDR3 is 14 amino acids long. Deletions cut 0 bases from V and 1 base from J, with 5 bases between. The CDR3 DNA follows: TGTGCCAGCAGCCAAGAGGCGGGCACAGATACGCAGTATTTT. Translated: CASSQEAGTDTQYF.

This sequence joins TRBV4-2 and TRBJ2-5, with 8 nucleotides matching TRBD2. This CDR3 region has 14 residues. CDR1 LGHNA and CDR2 YNFKEQ come from the germline V gene. Unmatched junction bases numbered 4, after V lost 4 bases and J lost 3 bases. The CDR3 loop is CASSPGTRKETQYF. CDR3 coding DNA: TGTGCCAGCAGCCCCGGGACTAGAAAAGAGACCCAGTACTTC.

The chain combines TRBV2 with TRBJ1-2; the D gene is possibly TRBD1 (6 bases). Per germline, CDR1 SNHLY and CDR2 FYNNEI. The CDR3 contains 14 residues. Trimming left V 6 bases short and J 0 bases short, with 11 bases between. The CDR3 loop is CASRETGANYGYTF. The DNA of the CDR3 is TGTGCCAGCAGGGAGACAGGAGCTAACTATGGCTACACCTTC.

The table lists this clone with a count of one. V is TRBV11-3 and J is TRBJ1-4; D not certain. Trimming shortened V by 1 base and J by 3 bases, and 24 bases separated the two germline ends. This CDR3 region has 20 residues. Germline assignment: CDR1 SGHNT and CDR2 YENEEA. CDR3 protein: CASSLGSYFDGVNANEKLFF. The CDR3 nucleotides read TGTGCCAGCAGCTTAGGATCGTATTTTGACGGAGTCAACGCTAATGAAAAACTGTTTTTT. Full variable domain (outside the CDR3, taken from reference TRBV11-3 and TRBJ1-4): EAGVVQSPRYKIIEKKQPVAFWCNPISGHNTLYWYLQNLGQGPELLIRYENEEAVDDSQLPKDRFSAERLKGVDSTLKIQPAELGDSAVYLCASSLGSYFDGVNANEKLFFGSGTQLSVL.

The chain links TRBV7-8 to TRBJ1-2, with D possibly TRBD1 on 5 matching bases. Trimming cost V 4 bases and J 4 bases, with 13 bases left between them. The germline V gene encodes CDR1 SGHVS and CDR2 FQNEAQ. The length of the CDR3 is 14 residues. As DNA, the CDR3 is TGTGCCAGCAGCTCTGAGGGGTTGGGCTATGGCTACACCTTC. As protein: CASSSEGLGYGYTF.

The chain recombines TRBV2 with TRBJ1-2; weak D call: TRBD1 (6 bases). Trimming removed 9 bases from V and 4 bases from J, with 24 bases in between. The length of the CDR3 is 16 residues. CDR1 and CDR2 (germline): SNHLY, FYNNEI. CDR3 in amino acids: CASSPRLQGRAYGYTF. The CDR3 region has the DNA TGTGCCAGTTCTCCACGTCTACAGGGCCGGGCCTATGGCTACACCTTC.

The chain joins TRBV7-8 to TRBJ1-4; D gene ambiguous. The CDR3 covers 14 residues. V dropped 5 bases and J dropped 10 bases, with 17 bases sitting between them. CDR1 and CDR2 (germline): SGHVS, FQNEAQ. CDR3 sequence (DNA): TGTGCCAGCAGCAGCGGCGGTCTGGTTGGAAAACTGTTTTTT. Translating gives CASSSGGLVGKLFF.

This clone was recorded once. The chain combines TRBV4-3 with TRBJ2-2; no clear D gene. Germline CDR1 and CDR2: LGHNA and YSLEER. The CDR3 loop spans 16 amino acids. Trimming stripped 2 bases from V and 1 base from J, with 11 bases between. The DNA of the CDR3 is TGCGCCAGCAGCCAAATCCTCTACCTGAACACCGGGGAGCTGTTTTTT. Its protein is CASSQILYLNTGELFF.

The chain employs TRBV15 and TRBJ2-7, with D tentatively TRBD2 (7 bases). This CDR3 has 15 amino acids. Trimming took 1 base from V and 2 from J, leaving 12 bases between them. Germline V gene sequence: CDR1 LNHNV, CDR2 YYDKDF (reference sequence). The CDR3 DNA follows: TGTGCCACCAGCAGAGTAGGGGGGGGCGCCTACGAGCAGTACTTC. Protein: CATSRVGGGAYEQYF.

The chain combines TRBV6-5 with TRBJ1-2, with D possibly being TRBD1 (6 bases). This CDR3 is built from 13 residues. The germline V gene has CDR1 MNHEY and CDR2 SVGAGI. The V and J ends lost 6 bases and 6 bases respectively, with 14 bases between them. CDR3: CASSVQGSDGYTF. The CDR3 DNA follows: TGTGCCAGCAGCGTACAGGGATCGGATGGCTACACCTTC.

The chain combines TRBV19 with TRBJ1-3, with no clear D. V was clipped by 9 bases and J by 1 base, with 13 bases between them. The CDR3 consists of 14 residues. Per germline, CDR1 LNHDA and CDR2 SQIVND (reference sequence). CDR3 DNA sequence: TGTGCCAGCCAAGAGGGTGCGTCTGGAAACACCATATATTTT. This encodes CASQEGASGNTIYF.

This chain connects TRBV15 to TRBJ2-4, with D tentatively TRBD1 or TRBD2 (5 bases each). Germline values: CDR1 LNHNV, CDR2 YYDKDF (reference sequence). Trimming removed 6 bases from V and 6 bases from J, with 18 bases in between. The CDR3 extends over 15 amino acids. In DNA form, the CDR3 reads TGTGCCACCAGTAGGGACCGGGGTGAAGGAAACATTCAGTACTTC. It translates to CATSRDRGEGNIQYF. Full variable domain (remainder filled in from reference TRBV15 and TRBJ2-4): DAMVIQNPRYQVTQFGKPVTLSCSQTLNHNVMYWYQQKSSQAPKLLFHYYDKDFNNEADTPDNFQSRRPNTSFCFLDIRSPGLGDTAMYLCATSRDRGEGNIQYFGAGTRLSVL.

This sequence joins TRBV5-1 and TRBJ1-1; TRBD1 is a possible D gene (6 bases). V was shortened by 3 bases and J by 4 bases, with 13 bases between the two germline ends. Germline lookup yields CDR1 SGHRS and CDR2 YFSETQ. The length of the CDR3 is 14 residues. The CDR3 protein is CASSSQVQGTEAFF. CDR3 in DNA: TGCGCCAGCAGCTCCCAGGTACAGGGCACTGAAGCTTTCTTT.

The V gene is TRBV10-3, the J gene TRBJ2-7; no firm D call. The V and J ends lost 5 bases and 4 bases respectively, with 18 bases between them. The length of the CDR3 is 15 residues. CDR1 and CDR2 (germline): ENHRY, SYGVKD. The CDR3 sequence is CAISPTGPYSYEQYF. CDR3 nucleotides: TGTGCCATCAGTCCGACCGGGCCTTACTCTTACGAGCAGTACTTC.

The rearrangement links TRBV4-3 to TRBJ1-1; 10 bases align to TRBD1. Germline CDR1 LGHNA, CDR2 YSLEER. The CDR3 runs 15 residues. V was clipped by 3 bases and J by 1 base; unmatched bases: 2. The CDR3 loop is CASSQWTGGNTEAFF. CDR3 nucleotide sequence: TGCGCCAGCAGCCAGTGGACAGGGGGGAACACTGAAGCTTTCTTT.

This rearrangement joins TRBV4-1 to TRBJ1-6; a possible D gene is TRBD1 (5 bases). Trimming removed 3 bases at V and 9 bases at J, with 12 bases between. Germline values: CDR1 MGHRA, CDR2 YSYEKL. The CDR3 extends over 14 amino acids. The CDR3 DNA reads as TGCGCCAGCAGCCACTCCGATAGGGGTTCACCCCTCCACTTT. Encoded protein: CASSHSDRGSPLHF.

This sequence joins TRBV2 and TRBJ2-1; no clear D gene. The CDR3 length is 13 residues. V was cut by 2 bases and J by 0 bases, with 2 bases left in between. The germline V gene encodes CDR1 SNHLY and CDR2 FYNNEI. CDR3 bases: TGTGCCAGCAGTGAAAGCTCCTACAATGAGCAGTTCTTC. Encoded protein: CASSESSYNEQFF. Looking up the rest from reference TRBV2 and TRBJ2-1 gives the full variable domain: EPEVTQTPSHQVTQMGQEVILRCVPISNHLYFYWYRQILGQKVEFLVSFYNNEISEKSEIFDDQFSVERPDGSNFTLKIRSTKLEDSAMYFCASSESSYNEQFFGPGTRLTVL.

The V call is TRBV7-9, the J call TRBJ2-2, with TRBD1 matching over 7 bases. V gave up 5 bases and J gave up 7 bases; unmatched junction bases: 7. The CDR3 consists of 14 residues. CDR1 is SEHNR, CDR2 FQNEAQ, per germline (reference sequence). The CDR3: CASSRQGRNGELFF. The DNA for the CDR3 is TGTGCCAGCAGCCGACAGGGAAGGAACGGGGAGCTGTTTTTT.

The chain recombines TRBV11-3 with TRBJ2-2; TRBD1 matches 7 bases. The germline gives CDR1 SGHNT, CDR2 YENEEA. The length of the CDR3 is 17 residues. Trimming cost V 1 base and J 5 bases; bases outside gene matches: 10. The CDR3 DNA follows: TGTGCCAGCAGCTTAGTAGTGGCAGGGGGTGTGACCGGGGAGCTGTTTTTT. It yields the protein CASSLVVAGGVTGELFF.

This clone was observed a handful of times. It differs at one base from a far larger clone, so likely a read error. Distinct nucleotide sequences in the sample also encode this CDR3. The chain links TRBV6-1 to TRBJ2-3; TRBD2 aligns across 8 bases. CDR3 size: 15 residues. V lost 5 bases, J lost 5 bases, and 9 bases stayed unmatched. CDR1 and CDR2 from the germline V gene are MNHNS and SASEGT. CDR3 in amino acids: CASSLAGGGGDTQYF. The CDR3, as DNA: TGTGCCAGCAGTCTCGCGGGGGGCGGGGGAGATACGCAGTATTTT.

The chain employs TRBV5-1 and TRBJ2-3; 13 nucleotides match TRBD2. This CDR3 region has 18 residues. Germline V lookup: CDR1 SGHRS, CDR2 YFSETQ. V was pared by 0 bases and J by 6 bases, with 10 bases of the junction left unmatched. For the CDR3, the DNA is TGCGCCAGCAGCTTGGCCGGACTAGCGGGGGCTTCTGGGGATACGCAGTATTTT. It codes for CASSLAGLAGASGDTQYF.